The 8 T cell receptor beta chains listed next were all sequenced from one sample in a study of vaccination and CD4 T cells after COVID-19. Treatment of the sample: 10-day PBMC culture with coronavirus spike peptide pools or control peptides (ViraFEST assay). These receptors' targets are unknown. The study sequenced cultured CD4+ T cell DNA using the Oncomine TCR Beta short-read assay. TCRdb redid the calling of the PCR reads with MiXCR, one entry per CDR3 protein. Among fewer than 20,000 distinct CDR3 sequences, about 50% were seen once, and the ten largest hold around 11%. The sequencing input was CD4+ T cells from blood, cultured in vitro. Receptor source: a human donor who had recovered from COVID-19.

The V gene is TRBV19, the J gene TRBJ2-7; TRBD1 matches at 9 bases. The CDR3 consists of 16 residues. Germline lookup yields CDR1 LNHDA and CDR2 SQIVND (reference sequence). V lost 8 bases and J lost 4; bases outside the gene matches: 15. DNA for the CDR3: TGTGCCAGTGCATCTCCCCCCGGACAGGGGTGGTACGAGCAGTACTTC. Translating it yields CASASPPGQGWYEQYF.

V gene TRBV20-1 combines with J gene TRBJ2-2, with 9 bases aligning to TRBD1. This CDR3 is built from 14 residues. Germline CDR1 is DFQATT and CDR2 is SNEGSKA (reference sequence). V shed 4 bases, J shed 4 bases, and the junction held 4 bases outside the gene matches. CDR3 in amino acids: CSAKQGAGTGELFF. The CDR3, as DNA: TGCAGTGCTAAACAGGGGGCGGGCACCGGGGAGCTGTTTTTT.

The CDR3 protein is CASSTGHLEQYF. CDR3 coding DNA: TGTGCCAGCAGCACAGGACATCTGGAGCAGTACTTC. V is TRBV7-2 and J is TRBJ2-7, with D perhaps matching TRBD1 (5 bases). The germline V and J ends were trimmed by 5 bases and 7 bases, with 12 bases remaining between them. The CDR3 consists of 12 residues. CDR1 is SGHTA and CDR2 is FQGNSA in the germline V gene.

The chain couples TRBV7-9 to TRBJ1-1, with no clear D. The V end was cut by 5 bases, the J end by 5 bases, with 9 bases between. Germline V CDR1 and CDR2: SEHNR, FQNEAQ (reference sequence). The CDR3 length is 12 residues. CDR3 protein: CASSLSGTEAFF. The CDR3 DNA is TGTGCCAGCAGCCTTTCCGGGACTGAAGCTTTCTTT.

The J gene is TRBJ1-2, the V gene TRBV30, with D uncertain. Trimming cost V 1 base and J 8 bases, with 8 bases left between them. CDR1 GTSNPN and CDR2 SVGIG come from the germline V gene (reference sequence). The length of the CDR3 is 11 residues. The CDR3 nucleotides read TGTGCCTGGAGTGAAAGGGAGGGCTACACCTTC. Protein sequence: CAWSEREGYTF.

The gene calls are TRBV2 and TRBJ2-1; 9 positions agree with TRBD2. The V gene end was trimmed by 4 bases and the J gene end by 8 bases; junction bases not matched to a gene: 6. The CDR3 spans 14 residues. Germline V lookup: CDR1 SNHLY, CDR2 FYNNEI. The CDR3 is CASSVGAGGHEQFF. The CDR3 DNA is TGTGCCAGCAGTGTTGGGGCGGGAGGGCATGAGCAGTTCTTC.

This chain joins TRBV5-1 and TRBJ1-2; D gene unclear. Germline V lookup: CDR1 SGHRS, CDR2 YFSETQ. The CDR3 is 15 amino acids. Trimming shortened V by 4 bases and J by 2 bases, and 15 bases separated the two germline ends. As DNA, the CDR3 is TGCGCCAGCAGCCCCCCGGGCGGAACCAACTATGGCTACACCTTC. This sequence encodes CASSPPGGTNYGYTF.

The rearrangement joins TRBV11-3 to TRBJ1-2; TRBD1 matches at 7 bases. The CDR3 length is 14 residues. CDR1 and CDR2 from the germline V gene are SGHNT and YENEEA. Losses at the gene ends were 5 bases for V and 2 bases for J; bases not matched to a gene: 5. CDR3 nucleotides: TGTGCCAGCAGCCCAGGACAGGCCAACTATGGCTACACCTTC. This translates into CASSPGQANYGYTF.